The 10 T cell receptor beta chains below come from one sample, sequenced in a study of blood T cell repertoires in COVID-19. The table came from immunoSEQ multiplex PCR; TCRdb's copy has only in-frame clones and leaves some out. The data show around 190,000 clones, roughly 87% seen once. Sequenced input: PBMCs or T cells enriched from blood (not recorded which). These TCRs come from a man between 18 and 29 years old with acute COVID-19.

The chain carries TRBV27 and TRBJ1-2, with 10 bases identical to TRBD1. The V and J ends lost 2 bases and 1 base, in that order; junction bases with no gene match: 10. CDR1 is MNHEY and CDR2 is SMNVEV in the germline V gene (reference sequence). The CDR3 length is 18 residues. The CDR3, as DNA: TGTGCCAGCAGTTTAGCGGGGGACAGGGGTTTTTATAACTATGGCTACACCTTC. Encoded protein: CASSLAGDRGFYNYGYTF.

DNA of the CDR3: TGTGCCAGCAGTCTATCGACATGGGCACAGGTCGACTCCTACGAGCAGTACTTC. It is translated as CASSLSTWAQVDSYEQYF. The V and J genes are TRBV28 and TRBJ2-7; a possible D gene is TRBD1 (5 bases). CDR1 MDHEN and CDR2 SYDVKM come from the germline V gene. This CDR3 has 18 residues. The V end lost 5 bases, the J end lost 0 bases, and 23 bases lay between the germline ends.

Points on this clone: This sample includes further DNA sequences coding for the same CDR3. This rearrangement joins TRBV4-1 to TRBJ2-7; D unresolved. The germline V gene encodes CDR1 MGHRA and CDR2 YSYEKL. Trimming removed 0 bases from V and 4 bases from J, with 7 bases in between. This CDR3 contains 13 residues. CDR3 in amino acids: CASSQDGAYEQYF. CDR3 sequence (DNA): TGCGCCAGCAGCCAAGATGGAGCTTACGAGCAGTACTTC.

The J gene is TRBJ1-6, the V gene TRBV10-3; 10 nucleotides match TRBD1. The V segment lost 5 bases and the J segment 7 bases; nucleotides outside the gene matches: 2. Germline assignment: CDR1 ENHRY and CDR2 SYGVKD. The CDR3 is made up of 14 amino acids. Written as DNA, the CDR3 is TGTGCCATCAGTAGGGGACAGGGGAATTCACCCCTCCACTTT. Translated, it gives CAISRGQGNSPLHF.

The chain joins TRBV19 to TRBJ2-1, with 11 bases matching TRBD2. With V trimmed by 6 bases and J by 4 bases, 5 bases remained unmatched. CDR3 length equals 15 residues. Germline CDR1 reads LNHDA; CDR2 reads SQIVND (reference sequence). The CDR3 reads CASSQTSGMYNEQFF. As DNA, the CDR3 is TGTGCCAGTAGCCAGACTAGCGGGATGTACAATGAGCAGTTCTTC.

The CDR3 DNA is TGTGCCAGCAGCGCGACAGTCCAATCGGATGAGCAGTTCTTC. Amino acid sequence: CASSATVQSDEQFF. The rearrangement uses TRBV9 and TRBJ2-1; tentative D call: TRBD1 (5 bases). The germline V gene encodes CDR1 SGDLS and CDR2 YYNGEE. V was cut by 3 bases and J by 8 bases, with 15 bases left in between. The CDR3 consists of 14 residues.

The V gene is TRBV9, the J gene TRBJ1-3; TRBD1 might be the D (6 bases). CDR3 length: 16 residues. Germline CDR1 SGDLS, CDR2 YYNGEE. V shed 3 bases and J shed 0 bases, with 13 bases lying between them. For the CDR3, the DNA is TGTGCCAGCAGCGCCTCAGGGGACCTCTCTGGAAACACCATATATTTT. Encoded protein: CASSASGDLSGNTIYF. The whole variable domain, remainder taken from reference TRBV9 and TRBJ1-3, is DSGVTQTPKHLITATGQRVTLRCSPRSGDLSVYWYQQSLDQGLQFLIQYYNGEERAKGNILERFSAQQFPDLHSELNLSSLELGDSALYFCASSASGDLSGNTIYFGEGSWLTVV.

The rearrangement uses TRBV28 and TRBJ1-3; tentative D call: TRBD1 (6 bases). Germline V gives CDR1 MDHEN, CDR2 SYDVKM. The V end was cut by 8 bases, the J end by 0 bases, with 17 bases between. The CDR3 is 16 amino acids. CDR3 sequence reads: CASGGLWVSSGNTIYF. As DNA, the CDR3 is TGTGCCAGCGGGGGCCTGTGGGTTAGCTCTGGAAACACCATATATTTT.

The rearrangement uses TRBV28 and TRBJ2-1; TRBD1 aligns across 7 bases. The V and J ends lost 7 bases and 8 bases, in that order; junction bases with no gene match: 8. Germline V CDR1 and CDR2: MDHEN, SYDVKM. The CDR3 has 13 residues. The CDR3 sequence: CASTLDRAHEQFF. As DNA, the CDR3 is TGTGCCAGCACCCTTGACAGGGCGCATGAGCAGTTCTTC.

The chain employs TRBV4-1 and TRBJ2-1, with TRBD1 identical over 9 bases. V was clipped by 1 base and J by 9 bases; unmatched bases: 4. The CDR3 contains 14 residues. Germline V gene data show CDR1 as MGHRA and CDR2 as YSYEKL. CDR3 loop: CASSQGGTGLEQFF. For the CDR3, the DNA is TGCGCCAGCAGCCAAGGCGGGACAGGGCTTGAGCAGTTCTTC.